This entry lists 9 T cell receptor beta chains sequenced from one sample in a study of OX40 agonist ivuxolimab in advanced cancers. Receptors were amplified or captured by the immunoSEQ multiplex PCR assay. Imported from immuneACCESS, the table was reduced by TCRdb to in-frame sequences with V and J called. These copies leave out some clones; in studies compared against another copy, an unresolved V gene accounts for under half, and the cause of the remainder is not known. The sample table shows 50,000 to 75,000 clones, and around 86% are seen once. Clones ranked in the top ten supply roughly 1.1% of the sample. The sequences come from CD4+ or CD8+ T cells sorted from blood, collected in a trial of the OX40 agonist ivuxolimab. These receptor sequences come from an adult with an advanced solid tumor such as melanoma, head and neck, liver or kidney cancer.

DNA for the CDR3: TGCGCCAGCAGCCCCAATGGGGCAGGGGGCATCTATGGCTACACCTTC. Translation: CASSPNGAGGIYGYTF. V and J are TRBV5-1 and TRBJ1-2; 8 bases map to TRBD1. The V segment lost 4 bases and the J segment 4 bases; nucleotides outside the gene matches: 12. Germline lookup yields CDR1 SGHRS and CDR2 YFSETQ. The CDR3 spans 16 residues.

The V call is TRBV18, the J call TRBJ1-6; 7 nucleotides agree with TRBD1. CDR1 KGHSH and CDR2 LQKENI come from the germline V gene. The length of the CDR3 is 13 residues. V was pared by 3 bases and J by 8 bases, with 1 base of the junction left unmatched. CDR3 DNA: TGTGCCAGCTCACCCGACAGGGATTCACCCCTCCACTTT. Its protein product is CASSPDRDSPLHF. Supplemented by reference TRBV18 and TRBJ1-6, the full variable domain reads NAGVMQNPRHLVRRRGQEARLRCSPMKGHSHVYWYRQLPEEGLKFMVYLQKENIIDESGMPKERFSAEFPKEGPSILRIQQVVRGDSAAYFCASSPDRDSPLHFGNGTRLTVT.

The chain recombines TRBV6-1 with TRBJ2-7, with 12 bases lining up with TRBD2. J was trimmed by 4 bases and V by 3 bases; bases with no gene match: 13. CDR1 and CDR2 from the germline V gene are MNHNS and SASEGT. The CDR3 extends over 18 amino acids. CDR3 bases: TGTGCCAGCAGTGATATTGGTGGGTCTAGCGGGGGGGGTTACGAGCAGTACTTC. Residues: CASSDIGGSSGGGYEQYF.

The chain combines TRBV4-2 with TRBJ1-6; no clear D. V lost 5 bases to trimming and J lost 7 bases, with 15 bases between them. Germline CDR1 reads LGHNA; CDR2 reads YNFKEQ. The CDR3 covers 15 residues. The CDR3 spells CASSSYKDANSPLHF. DNA for the CDR3: TGTGCCAGCAGCTCCTACAAAGACGCCAATTCACCCCTCCACTTT.

The V and J genes are TRBV11-2 and TRBJ2-3, with D unresolved. The CDR3 is 12 amino acids. Germline V gene lookup returns CDR1 SGHAT and CDR2 FQNNGV. V was cut by 3 bases and J by 5 bases, with 6 bases left in between. CDR3 sequence reads: CASSFSLDTQYF. CDR3 nucleotide sequence: TGTGCCAGCAGCTTCTCGTTAGATACGCAGTATTTT.

The V call is TRBV7-6, the J call TRBJ1-3; D is perhaps TRBD1 (5 bases). This CDR3 contains 14 residues. Germline CDR1 and CDR2: SGHVS and FNYEAQ. Trimming left V 5 bases short and J 0 bases short, with 8 bases between. The chain's CDR3 is CASSPDTSGNTIYF. In DNA form, the CDR3 reads TGTGCCAGCAGCCCGGACACCTCTGGAAACACCATATATTTT.

The chain has TRBV29-1 and TRBJ2-3; D ambiguous. CDR1 and CDR2 from the germline V gene are SQVTM and ANQGSEA. Trimming removed 8 bases at V and 2 bases at J, with 14 bases between. The CDR3 consists of 13 residues. The CDR3 loop reads CSSGGGFTDTQYF. CDR3 DNA: TGCAGCTCTGGTGGCGGTTTCACAGATACGCAGTATTTT.

The J gene is TRBJ2-5, the V gene TRBV7-9; 10 nucleotides line up with TRBD2. The CDR3 sequence is 17 residues long. CDR1 SEHNR and CDR2 FQNEAQ come from the germline V gene (reference sequence). The trim removed 1 base at V and 5 bases at J, leaving 10 bases unmatched. The CDR3 sequence: CASSLGVKRGGKETQYF. The CDR3 DNA follows: TGTGCCAGCAGCTTAGGGGTGAAGCGGGGGGGCAAGGAGACCCAGTACTTC.

The rearrangement uses TRBV7-9 and TRBJ1-2; TRBD1 matches at 7 bases. The germline CDR1 and CDR2 sequences are SEHNR and FQNEAQ (reference sequence). This CDR3 is built from 15 residues. V lost 0 bases to trimming and J lost 7 bases; unmatched junction nucleotides: 8. CDR3 protein: CASSLAAGGTSGYTF. The CDR3 region has the DNA TGTGCCAGCAGCTTAGCGGCAGGGGGAACGAGTGGCTACACCTTC.